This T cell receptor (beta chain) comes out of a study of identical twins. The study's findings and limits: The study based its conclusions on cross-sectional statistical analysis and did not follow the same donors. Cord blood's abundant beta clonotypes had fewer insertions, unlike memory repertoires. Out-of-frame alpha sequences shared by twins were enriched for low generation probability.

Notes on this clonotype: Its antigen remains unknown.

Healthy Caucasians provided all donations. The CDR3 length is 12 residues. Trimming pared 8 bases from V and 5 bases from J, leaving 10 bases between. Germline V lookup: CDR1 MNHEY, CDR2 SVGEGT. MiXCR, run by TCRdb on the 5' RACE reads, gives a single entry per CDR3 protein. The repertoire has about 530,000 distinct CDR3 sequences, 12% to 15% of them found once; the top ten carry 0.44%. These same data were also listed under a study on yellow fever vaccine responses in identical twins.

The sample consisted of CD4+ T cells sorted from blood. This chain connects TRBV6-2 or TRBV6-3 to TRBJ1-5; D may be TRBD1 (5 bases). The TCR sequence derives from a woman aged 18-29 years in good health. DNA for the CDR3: TGTGCCAGCCGGGGCCCTCATCAGCCCCAGCATTTT. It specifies CASRGPHQPQHF.